This T cell receptor (beta chain) came from a study of PD-1 blockade in classical Hodgkin lymphoma. Notes on the study in general: Nivolumab initiated under 1 year post-ASCT led to patient exclusion.

CDR3 length: 12 residues. Trimming cost V 5 bases and J 8 bases, with 9 bases left between them. In germline, CDR1 is SGHNT, CDR2 YENEEA. TCRdb's copy holds only in-frame clones and misses some; the assay was immunoSEQ multiplex PCR. The table has about 12,000 clones, 91% seen once; the top ten hold approximately 10%. This clone was counted between two and nine times. The antigen is undetermined. There was relapse after autologous stem cell transplantation in every patient, and there was variation in brentuximab vedotin exposure. The chain recombines TRBV11-3 with TRBJ2-2; possible D gene TRBD1, 5 bases. The TCR originated in a human donor with classical Hodgkin lymphoma. The starting material was peripheral blood mononuclear cells (PBMCs), obtained at baseline. The CDR3 region is CASSPRTGELFF. The CDR3 coding sequence is TGTGCCAGCAGCCCACGGACAGGGGAGCTGTTTTTT.